This T cell receptor (beta chain) is from a study of blood T cells in healthy people across ages. Whole-study context: Through template switching, about one barcoded beta molecule was captured per two T cells, as measured in model experiments.

Using a J-beta primer mix together with a sample-barcoded 5' primer, a second PCR was run for roughly 6 to 12 cycles. The authors tagged each cDNA molecule using a template-switch adaptor with 12 random nucleotides. TCRdb used MiXCR to reprocess the 5' RACE reads, holding one entry per CDR3 protein. This table has over 1.5 million distinct CDR3 sequences, about 49% appearing once. The germline V gene has CDR1 SGHTA and CDR2 FQGNSA. The CDR3 spans 15 residues. V lost 1 base, J lost 4 bases, and 13 bases lay in between. Points from the study as a whole: The fall in TCR beta diversity per million T cells was roughly linear with age. Lack of knowledge of donor CMV status possibly confounded expanded clonotype changes.

A word on this clonotype: What it binds is not known.

The chain joins TRBV7-2 to TRBJ2-5; perhaps TRBD2 as D (6 bases). The specimen was blood. The receptor's source is a woman aged 40 to 50 in good health. CDR3 DNA sequence: TGTGCCAGCAGCTTAGGCCGGGGGATAGCAGAGACCCAGTACTTC. Its protein product is CASSLGRGIAETQYF.